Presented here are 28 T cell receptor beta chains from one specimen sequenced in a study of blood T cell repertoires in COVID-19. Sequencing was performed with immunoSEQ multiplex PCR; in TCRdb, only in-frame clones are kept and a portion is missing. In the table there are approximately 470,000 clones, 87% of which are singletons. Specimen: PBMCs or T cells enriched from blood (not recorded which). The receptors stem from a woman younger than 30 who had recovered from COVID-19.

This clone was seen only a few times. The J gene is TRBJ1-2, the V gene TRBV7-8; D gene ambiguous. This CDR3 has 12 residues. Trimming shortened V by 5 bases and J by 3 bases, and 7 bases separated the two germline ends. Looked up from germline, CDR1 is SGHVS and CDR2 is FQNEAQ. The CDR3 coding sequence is TGTGCCAGCAGCCCCGGGTACTATGGCTACACCTTC. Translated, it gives CASSPGYYGYTF. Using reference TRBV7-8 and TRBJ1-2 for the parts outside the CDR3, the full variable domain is GAGVSQSPRYKVAKRGQDVALRCDPISGHVSLFWYQQALGQGPEFLTYFQNEAQLDKSGLPSDRFFAERPEGSVSTLKIQRTQQEDSAVYLCASSPGYYGYTFGSGTRLTVV.

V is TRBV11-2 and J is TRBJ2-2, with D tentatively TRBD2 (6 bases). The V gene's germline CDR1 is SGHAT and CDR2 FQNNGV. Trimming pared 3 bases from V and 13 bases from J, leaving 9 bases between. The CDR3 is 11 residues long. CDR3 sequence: CASSFRDWLFF. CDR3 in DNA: TGTGCCAGCAGCTTTCGGGACTGGCTGTTTTTT.

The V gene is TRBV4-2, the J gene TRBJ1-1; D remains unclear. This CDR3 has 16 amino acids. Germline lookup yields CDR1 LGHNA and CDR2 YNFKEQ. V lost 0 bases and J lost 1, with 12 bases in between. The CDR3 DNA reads TGTGCCAGCAGCCAAGACCCTTGGCAGGCGAACACTGAAGCTTTCTTT. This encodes CASSQDPWQANTEAFF.

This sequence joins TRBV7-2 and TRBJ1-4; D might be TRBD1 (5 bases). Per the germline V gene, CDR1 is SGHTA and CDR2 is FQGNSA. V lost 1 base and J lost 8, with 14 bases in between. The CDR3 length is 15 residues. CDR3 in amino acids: CASSLGAGLGEKLFF. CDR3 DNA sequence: TGTGCCAGCAGCTTAGGGGCAGGGCTGGGAGAAAAACTGTTTTTT. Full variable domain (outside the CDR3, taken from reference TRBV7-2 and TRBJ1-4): GAGVSQSPSNKVTEKGKDVELRCDPISGHTALYWYRQSLGQGLEFLIYFQGNSAPDKSGLPSDRFSAERTGGSVSTLTIQRTQQEDSAVYLCASSLGAGLGEKLFFGSGTQLSVL.

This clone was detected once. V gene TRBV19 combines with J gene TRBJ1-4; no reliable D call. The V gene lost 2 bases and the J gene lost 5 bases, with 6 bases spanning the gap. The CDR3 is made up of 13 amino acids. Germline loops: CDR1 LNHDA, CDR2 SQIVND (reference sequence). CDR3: CASSIQINEKLFF. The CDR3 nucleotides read TGTGCCAGTAGTATACAGATCAATGAAAAACTGTTTTTT.

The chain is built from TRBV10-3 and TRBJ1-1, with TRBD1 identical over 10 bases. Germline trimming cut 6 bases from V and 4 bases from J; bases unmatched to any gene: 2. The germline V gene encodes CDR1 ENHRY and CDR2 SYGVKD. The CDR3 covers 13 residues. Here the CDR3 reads CAIRRQGATEAFF. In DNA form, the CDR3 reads TGTGCCATCAGAAGACAGGGGGCCACTGAAGCTTTCTTT.

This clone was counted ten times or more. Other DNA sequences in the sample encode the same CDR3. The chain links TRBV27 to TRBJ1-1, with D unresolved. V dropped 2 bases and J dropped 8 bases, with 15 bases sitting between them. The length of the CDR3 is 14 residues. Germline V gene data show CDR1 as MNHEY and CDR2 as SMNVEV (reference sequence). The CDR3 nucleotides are TGTGCCAGCAGTTTAAGTTTTTTGTCGGGGGAAGCTTTCTTT. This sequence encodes CASSLSFLSGEAFF.

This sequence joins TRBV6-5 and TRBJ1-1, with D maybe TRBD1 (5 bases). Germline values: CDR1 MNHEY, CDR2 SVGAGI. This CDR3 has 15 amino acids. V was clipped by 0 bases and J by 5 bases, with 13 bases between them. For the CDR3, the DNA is TGTGCCAGCAGTTACTCGAACGGGGGTTTGACTGAAGCTTTCTTT. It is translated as CASSYSNGGLTEAFF.

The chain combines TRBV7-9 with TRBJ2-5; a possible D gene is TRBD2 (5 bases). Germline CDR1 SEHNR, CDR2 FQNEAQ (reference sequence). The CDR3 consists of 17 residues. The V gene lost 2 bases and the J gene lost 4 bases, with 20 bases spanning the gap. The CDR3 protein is CASSLFLGVRLGETQYF. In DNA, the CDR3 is TGTGCCAGCAGCTTATTTCTCGGGGTTAGGCTGGGAGAGACCCAGTACTTC.

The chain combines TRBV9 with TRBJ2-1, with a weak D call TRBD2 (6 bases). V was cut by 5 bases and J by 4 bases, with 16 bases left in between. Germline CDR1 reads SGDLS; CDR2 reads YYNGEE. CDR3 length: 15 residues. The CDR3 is CASSATSKGYNEQFF. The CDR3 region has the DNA TGTGCCAGCAGTGCCACTAGCAAAGGATACAATGAGCAGTTCTTC.

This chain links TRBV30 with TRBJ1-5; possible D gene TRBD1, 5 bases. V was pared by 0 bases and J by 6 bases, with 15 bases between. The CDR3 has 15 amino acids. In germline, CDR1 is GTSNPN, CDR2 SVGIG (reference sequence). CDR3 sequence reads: CAWSVGQGGRQPQHF. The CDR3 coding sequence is TGTGCCTGGAGTGTAGGGCAGGGTGGACGTCAGCCCCAGCATTTT.

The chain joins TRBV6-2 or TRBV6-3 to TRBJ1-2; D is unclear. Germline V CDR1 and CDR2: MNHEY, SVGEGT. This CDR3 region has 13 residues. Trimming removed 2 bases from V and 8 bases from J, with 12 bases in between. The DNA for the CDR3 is TGTGCCAGCAGTTACCTTGGCGGCACGGGCTACACCTTC. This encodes CASSYLGGTGYTF.

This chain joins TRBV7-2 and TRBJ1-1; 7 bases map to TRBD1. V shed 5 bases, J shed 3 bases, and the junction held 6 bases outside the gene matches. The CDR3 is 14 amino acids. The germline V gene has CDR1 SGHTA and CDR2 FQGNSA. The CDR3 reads CASSVQGRDTEAFF. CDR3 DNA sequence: TGTGCCAGCAGCGTACAGGGGCGAGACACTGAAGCTTTCTTT. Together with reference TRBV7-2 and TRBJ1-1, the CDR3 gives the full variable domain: GAGVSQSPSNKVTEKGKDVELRCDPISGHTALYWYRQSLGQGLEFLIYFQGNSAPDKSGLPSDRFSAERTGGSVSTLTIQRTQQEDSAVYLCASSVQGRDTEAFFGQGTRLTVV.

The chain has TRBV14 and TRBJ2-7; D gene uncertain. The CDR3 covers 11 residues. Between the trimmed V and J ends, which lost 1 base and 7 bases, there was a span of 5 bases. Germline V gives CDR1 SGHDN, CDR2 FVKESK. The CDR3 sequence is CASSQGREQYF. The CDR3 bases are TGTGCCAGCAGCCAAGGCAGGGAGCAGTACTTC.

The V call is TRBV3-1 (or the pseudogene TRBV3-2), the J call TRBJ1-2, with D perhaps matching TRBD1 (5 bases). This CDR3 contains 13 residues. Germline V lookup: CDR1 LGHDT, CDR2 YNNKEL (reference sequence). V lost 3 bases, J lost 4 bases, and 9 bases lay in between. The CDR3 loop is CASSQTAGYGYTF. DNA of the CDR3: TGTGCCAGCAGCCAGACAGCGGGCTATGGCTACACCTTC.

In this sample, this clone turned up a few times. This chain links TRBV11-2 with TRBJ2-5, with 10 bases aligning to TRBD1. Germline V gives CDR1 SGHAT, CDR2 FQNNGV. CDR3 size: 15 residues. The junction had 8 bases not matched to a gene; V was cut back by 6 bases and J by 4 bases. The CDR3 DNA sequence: TGTGCCAGCAGACTAGACAGGGGGCTTGGAGAGACCCAGTACTTC. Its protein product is CASRLDRGLGETQYF.

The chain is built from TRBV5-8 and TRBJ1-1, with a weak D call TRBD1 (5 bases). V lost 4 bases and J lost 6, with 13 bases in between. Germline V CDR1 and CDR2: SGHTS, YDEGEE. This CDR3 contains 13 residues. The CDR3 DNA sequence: TGTGCCAGCAGCCTGCTAGGGACTGCTGAAGCTTTCTTT. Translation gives CASSLLGTAEAFF. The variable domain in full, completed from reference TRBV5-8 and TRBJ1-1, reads EAGVTQSPTHLIKTRGQQATLRCSPISGHTSVYWYQQALGLGLQFLLWYDEGEERNRGNFPPRFSGRQFPNYSSELNVNALELEDSALYLCASSLLGTAEAFFGQGTRLTVV.

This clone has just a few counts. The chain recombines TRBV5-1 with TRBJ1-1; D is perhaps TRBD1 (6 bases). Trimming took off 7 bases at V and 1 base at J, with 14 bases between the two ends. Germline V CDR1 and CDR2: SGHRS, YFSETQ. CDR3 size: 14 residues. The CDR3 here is CASGRGLSNTEAFF. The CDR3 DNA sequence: TGCGCCAGCGGCAGGGGCCTATCGAACACTGAAGCTTTCTTT. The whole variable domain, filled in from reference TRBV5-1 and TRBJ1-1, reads KAGVTQTPRYLIKTRGQQVTLSCSPISGHRSVSWYQQTPGQGLQFLFEYFSETQRNKGNFPGRFSGRQFSNSRSEMNVSTLELGDSALYLCASGRGLSNTEAFFGQGTRLTVV.

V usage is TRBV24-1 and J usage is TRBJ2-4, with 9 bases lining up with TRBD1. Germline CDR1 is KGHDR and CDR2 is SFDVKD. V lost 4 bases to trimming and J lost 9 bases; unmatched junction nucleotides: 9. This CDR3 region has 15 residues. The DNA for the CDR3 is TGTGCCACCAGTGACCCTTTGGACAGGGGTGGCATTCAGTACTTC. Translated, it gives CATSDPLDRGGIQYF.

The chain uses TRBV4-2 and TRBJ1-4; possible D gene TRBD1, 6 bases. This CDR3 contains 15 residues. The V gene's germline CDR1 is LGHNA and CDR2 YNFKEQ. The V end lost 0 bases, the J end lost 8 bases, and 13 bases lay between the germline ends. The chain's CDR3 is CASSQDPLQGEKLFF. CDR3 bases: TGTGCCAGCAGCCAAGACCCCCTCCAGGGGGAAAAACTGTTTTTT.

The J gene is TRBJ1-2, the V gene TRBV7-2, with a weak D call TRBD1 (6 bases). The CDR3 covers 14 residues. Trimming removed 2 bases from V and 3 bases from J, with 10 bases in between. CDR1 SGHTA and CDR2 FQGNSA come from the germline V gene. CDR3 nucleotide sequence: TGTGCCAGCAGCTTAAAGGGGGGGGACTATGGCTACACCTTC. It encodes CASSLKGGDYGYTF.

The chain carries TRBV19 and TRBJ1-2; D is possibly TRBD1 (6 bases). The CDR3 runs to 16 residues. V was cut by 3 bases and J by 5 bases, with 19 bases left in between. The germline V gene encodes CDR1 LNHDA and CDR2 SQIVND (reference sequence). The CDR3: CASSIDQMGTRYGYTF. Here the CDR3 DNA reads TGTGCCAGTAGTATCGACCAGATGGGGACACGGTATGGCTACACCTTC.

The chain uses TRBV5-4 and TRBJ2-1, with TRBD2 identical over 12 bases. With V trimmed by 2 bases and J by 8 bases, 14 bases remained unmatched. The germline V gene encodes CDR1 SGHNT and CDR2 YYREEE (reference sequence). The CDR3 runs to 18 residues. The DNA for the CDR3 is TGTGCCAGCAGCTTCTGGCTAGCGGGGGGGTTTAAATTCGATGAGCAGTTCTTC. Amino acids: CASSFWLAGGFKFDEQFF.

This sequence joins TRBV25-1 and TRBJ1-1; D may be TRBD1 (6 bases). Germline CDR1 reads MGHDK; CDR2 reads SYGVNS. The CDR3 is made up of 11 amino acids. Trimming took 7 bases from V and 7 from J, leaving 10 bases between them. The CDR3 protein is CASTTGFEAFF. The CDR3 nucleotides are TGTGCCAGCACTACAGGGTTTGAAGCTTTCTTT.

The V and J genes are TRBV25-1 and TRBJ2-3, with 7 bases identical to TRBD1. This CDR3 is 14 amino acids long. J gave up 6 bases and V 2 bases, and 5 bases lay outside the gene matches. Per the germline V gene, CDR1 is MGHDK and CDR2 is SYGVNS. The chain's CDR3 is CASSERTGSDTQYF. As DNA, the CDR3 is TGTGCCAGCAGTGAACGGACAGGTTCGGATACGCAGTATTTT. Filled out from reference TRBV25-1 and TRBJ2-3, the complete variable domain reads EADIYQTPRYLVIGTGKKITLECSQTMGHDKMYWYQQDPGMELHLIHYSYGVNSTEKGDLSSESTVSRIRTEHFPLTLESARPSHTSQYLCASSERTGSDTQYFGPGTRLTVL.

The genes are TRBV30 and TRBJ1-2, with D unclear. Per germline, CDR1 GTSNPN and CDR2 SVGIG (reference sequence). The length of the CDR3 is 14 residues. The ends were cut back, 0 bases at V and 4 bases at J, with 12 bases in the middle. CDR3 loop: CAWSVLRRGYGYTF. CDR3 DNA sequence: TGTGCCTGGAGTGTACTTAGGCGGGGCTATGGCTACACCTTC.

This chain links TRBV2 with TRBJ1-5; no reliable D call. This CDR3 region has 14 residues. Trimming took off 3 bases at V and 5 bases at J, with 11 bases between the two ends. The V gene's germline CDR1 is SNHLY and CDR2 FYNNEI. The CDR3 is CASSDRRGYQPQHF. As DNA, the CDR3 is TGTGCCAGCAGTGACCGTCGGGGTTATCAGCCCCAGCATTTT. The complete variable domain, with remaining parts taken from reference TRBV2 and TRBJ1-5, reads EPEVTQTPSHQVTQMGQEVILRCVPISNHLYFYWYRQILGQKVEFLVSFYNNEISEKSEIFDDQFSVERPDGSNFTLKIRSTKLEDSAMYFCASSDRRGYQPQHFGDGTRLSIL.

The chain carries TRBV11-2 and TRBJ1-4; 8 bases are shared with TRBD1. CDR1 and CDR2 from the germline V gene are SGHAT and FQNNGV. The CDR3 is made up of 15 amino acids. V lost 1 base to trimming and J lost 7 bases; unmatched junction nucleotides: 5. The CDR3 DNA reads TGTGCCAGCAGCTTAGGAGACAGGGGTGGTGAAAAACTGTTTTTT. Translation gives CASSLGDRGGEKLFF.